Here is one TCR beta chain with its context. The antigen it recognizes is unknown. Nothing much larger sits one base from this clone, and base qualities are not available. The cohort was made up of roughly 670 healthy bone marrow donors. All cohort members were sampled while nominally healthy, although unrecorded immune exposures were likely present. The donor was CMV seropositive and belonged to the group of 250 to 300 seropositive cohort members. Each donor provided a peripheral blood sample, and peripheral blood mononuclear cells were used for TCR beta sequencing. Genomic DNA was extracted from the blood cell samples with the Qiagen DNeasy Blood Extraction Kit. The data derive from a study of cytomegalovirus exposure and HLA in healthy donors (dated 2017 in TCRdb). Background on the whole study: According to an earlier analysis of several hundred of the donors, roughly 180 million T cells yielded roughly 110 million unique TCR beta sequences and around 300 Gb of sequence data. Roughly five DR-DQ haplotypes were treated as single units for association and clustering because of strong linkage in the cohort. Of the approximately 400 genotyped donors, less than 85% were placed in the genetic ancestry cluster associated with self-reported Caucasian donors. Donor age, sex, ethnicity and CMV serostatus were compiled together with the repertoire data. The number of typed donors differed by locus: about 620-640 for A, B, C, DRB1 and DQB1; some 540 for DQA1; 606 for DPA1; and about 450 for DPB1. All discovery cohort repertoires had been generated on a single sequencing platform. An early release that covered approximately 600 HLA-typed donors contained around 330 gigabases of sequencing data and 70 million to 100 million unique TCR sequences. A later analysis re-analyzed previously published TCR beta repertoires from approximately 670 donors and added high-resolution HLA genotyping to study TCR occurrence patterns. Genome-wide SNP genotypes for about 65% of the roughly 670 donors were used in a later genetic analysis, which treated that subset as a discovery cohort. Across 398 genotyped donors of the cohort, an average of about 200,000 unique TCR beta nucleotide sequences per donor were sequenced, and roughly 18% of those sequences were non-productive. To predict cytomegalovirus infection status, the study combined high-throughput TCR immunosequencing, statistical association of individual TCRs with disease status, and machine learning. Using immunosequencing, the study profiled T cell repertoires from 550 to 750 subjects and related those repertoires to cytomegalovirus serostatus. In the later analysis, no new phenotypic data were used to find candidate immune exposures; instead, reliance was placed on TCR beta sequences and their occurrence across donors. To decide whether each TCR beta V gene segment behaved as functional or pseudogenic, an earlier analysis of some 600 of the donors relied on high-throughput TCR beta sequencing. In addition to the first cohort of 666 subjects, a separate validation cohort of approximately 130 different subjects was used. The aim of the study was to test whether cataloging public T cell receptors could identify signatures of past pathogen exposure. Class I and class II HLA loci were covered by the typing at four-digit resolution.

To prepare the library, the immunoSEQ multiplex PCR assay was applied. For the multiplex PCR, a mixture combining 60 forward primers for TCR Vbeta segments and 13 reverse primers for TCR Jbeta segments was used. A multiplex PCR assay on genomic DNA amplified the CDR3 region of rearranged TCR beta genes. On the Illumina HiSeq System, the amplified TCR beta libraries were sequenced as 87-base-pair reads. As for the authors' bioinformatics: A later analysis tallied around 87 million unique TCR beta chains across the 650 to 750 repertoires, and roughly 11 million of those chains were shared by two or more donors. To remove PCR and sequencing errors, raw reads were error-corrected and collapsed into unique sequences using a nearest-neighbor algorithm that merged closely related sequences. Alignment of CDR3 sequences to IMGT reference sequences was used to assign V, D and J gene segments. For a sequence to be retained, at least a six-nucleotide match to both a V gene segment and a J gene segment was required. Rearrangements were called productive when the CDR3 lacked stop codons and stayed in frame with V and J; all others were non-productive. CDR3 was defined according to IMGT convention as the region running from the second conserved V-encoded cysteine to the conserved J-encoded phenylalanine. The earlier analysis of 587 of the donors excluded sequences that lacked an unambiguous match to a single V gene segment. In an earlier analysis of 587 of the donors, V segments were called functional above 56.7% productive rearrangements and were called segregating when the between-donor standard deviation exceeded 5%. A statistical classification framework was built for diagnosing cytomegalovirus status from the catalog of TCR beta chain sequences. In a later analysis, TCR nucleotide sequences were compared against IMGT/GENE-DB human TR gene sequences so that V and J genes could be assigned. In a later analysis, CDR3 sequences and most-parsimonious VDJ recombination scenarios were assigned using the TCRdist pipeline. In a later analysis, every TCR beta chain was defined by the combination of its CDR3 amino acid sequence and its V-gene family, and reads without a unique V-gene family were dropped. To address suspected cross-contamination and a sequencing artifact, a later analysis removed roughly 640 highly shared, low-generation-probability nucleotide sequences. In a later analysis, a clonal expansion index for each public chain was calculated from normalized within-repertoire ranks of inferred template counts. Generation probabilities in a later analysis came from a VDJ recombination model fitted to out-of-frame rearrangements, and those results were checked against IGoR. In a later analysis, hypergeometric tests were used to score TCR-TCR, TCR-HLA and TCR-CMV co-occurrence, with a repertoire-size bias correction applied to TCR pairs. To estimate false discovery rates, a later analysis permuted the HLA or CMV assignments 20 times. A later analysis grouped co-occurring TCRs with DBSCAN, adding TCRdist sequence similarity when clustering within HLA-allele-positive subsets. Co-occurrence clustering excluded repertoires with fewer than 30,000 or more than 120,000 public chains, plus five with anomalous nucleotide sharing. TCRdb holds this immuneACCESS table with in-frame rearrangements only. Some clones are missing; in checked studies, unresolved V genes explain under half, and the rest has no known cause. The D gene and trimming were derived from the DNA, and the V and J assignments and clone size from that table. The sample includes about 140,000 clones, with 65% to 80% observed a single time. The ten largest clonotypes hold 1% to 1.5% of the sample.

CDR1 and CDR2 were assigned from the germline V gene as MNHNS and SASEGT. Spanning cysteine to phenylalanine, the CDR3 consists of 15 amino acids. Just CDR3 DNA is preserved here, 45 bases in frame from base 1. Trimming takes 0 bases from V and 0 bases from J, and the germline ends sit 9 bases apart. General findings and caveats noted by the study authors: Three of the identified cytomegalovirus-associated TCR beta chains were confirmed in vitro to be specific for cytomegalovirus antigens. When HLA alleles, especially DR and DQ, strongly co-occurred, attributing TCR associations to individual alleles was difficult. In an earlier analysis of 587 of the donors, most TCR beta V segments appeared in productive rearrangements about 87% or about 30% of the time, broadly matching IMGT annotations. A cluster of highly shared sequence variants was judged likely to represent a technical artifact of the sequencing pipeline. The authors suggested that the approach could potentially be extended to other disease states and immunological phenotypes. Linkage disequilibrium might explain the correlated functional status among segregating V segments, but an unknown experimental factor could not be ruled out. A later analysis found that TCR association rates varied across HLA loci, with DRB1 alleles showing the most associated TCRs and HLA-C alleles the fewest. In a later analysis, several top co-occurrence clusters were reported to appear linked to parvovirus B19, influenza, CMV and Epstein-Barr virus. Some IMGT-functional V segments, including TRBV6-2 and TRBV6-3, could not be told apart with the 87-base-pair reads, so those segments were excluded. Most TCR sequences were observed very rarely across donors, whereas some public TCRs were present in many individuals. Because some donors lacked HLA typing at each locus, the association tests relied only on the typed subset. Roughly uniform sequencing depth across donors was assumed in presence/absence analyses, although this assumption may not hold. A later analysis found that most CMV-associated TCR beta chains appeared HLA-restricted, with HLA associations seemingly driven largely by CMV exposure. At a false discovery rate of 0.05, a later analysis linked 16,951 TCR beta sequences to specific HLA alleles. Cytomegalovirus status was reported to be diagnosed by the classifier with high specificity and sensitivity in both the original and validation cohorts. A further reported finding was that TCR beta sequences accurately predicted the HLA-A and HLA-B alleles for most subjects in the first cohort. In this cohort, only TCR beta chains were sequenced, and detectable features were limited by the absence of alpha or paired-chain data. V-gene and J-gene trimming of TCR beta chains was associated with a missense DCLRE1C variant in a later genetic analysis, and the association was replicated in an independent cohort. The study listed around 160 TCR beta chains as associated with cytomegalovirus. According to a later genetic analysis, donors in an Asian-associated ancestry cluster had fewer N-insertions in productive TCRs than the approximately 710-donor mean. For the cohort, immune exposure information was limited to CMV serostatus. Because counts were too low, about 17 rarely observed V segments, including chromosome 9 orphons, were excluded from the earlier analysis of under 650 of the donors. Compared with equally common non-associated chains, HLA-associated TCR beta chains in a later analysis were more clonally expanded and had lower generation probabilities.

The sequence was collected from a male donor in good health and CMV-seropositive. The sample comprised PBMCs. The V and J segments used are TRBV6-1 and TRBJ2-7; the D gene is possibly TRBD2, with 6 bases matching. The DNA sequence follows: TGTGCCAGCAGTGAAGCCCCGGGGGTCTCCTACGAGCAGTACTTC. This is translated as CASSEAPGVSYEQYF.